Listed below are T cell receptor beta chains from one sample, sequenced in a study of blood T cell repertoires in COVID-19. Sequenced by immunoSEQ multiplex PCR; TCRdb stores in-frame clones only, minus some. The sample has about 170,000 clones, about 84% seen once. Input material: PBMCs or T cells enriched from blood (not recorded which). These receptors were obtained from a man aged 45-65 years who had recovered from COVID-19. Both conserved end residues are part of each CDR3. D genes are given only for firm matches. Rows give clone size only sometimes, using once, few, many, or a class for an expanded clone.

TRBD1	.	20	TRBV2	TRBJ2-7	TGTGCCAGCAGTTTGAGGCTAGATCCGGGACAGACAAAACCAAACTACGAGCAGTACTTC	CASSLRLDPGQTKPNYEQYF
.	.	14	TRBV5-1	TRBJ2-5	TGCGCCAGCAGCTTGGACAGCGGGCTAGAGACCCAGTACTTC	CASSLDSGLETQYF
.	.	14	TRBV28	TRBJ1-5	TGTGCCAGCAGTTTTAGAGGTAGCAATCAGCCCCAGCATTTT	CASSFRGSNQPQHF
TRBD1	.	17	TRBV27	TRBJ1-3	TGTGCCAGCAGTTTTTCCGGGACAGGCAACTCTGGAAACACCATATATTTT	CASSFSGTGNSGNTIYF
.	.	14	TRBV6-5	TRBJ1-1	TGTGCCAGCAGGGGATGGGGGCAGAACACTGAAGCTTTCTTT	CASRGWGQNTEAFF
TRBD1	.	14	TRBV12-5	TRBJ1-1	TGTGCTAGTGGACCGACAGGGGCGCACACTGAAGCTTTCTTT	CASGPTGAHTEAFF
TRBD1	few	13	TRBV18	TRBJ1-1	TGTGCCAGCTCAGCCGGGACAGAGCTTGAAGCTTTCTTT	CASSAGTELEAFF
.	.	13	TRBV12-3/TRBV12-4	TRBJ1-5	TGTGCCAGCAGCCCAAACGGGAATCAGCCCCAGCATTTT	CASSPNGNQPQHF
TRBD1	.	15	TRBV7-2	TRBJ1-6	TGTGCCAGCAGGTCGCAGGGGGCGCGGAATTCACCCCTCCACTTT	CASRSQGARNSPLHF
TRBD1	.	16	TRBV7-3	TRBJ2-2	TGTGCCAGCAGCTTAGGCGGACAGGGAAACACCGGGGAGCTGTTTTTT	CASSLGGQGNTGELFF
.	.	15	TRBV7-9	TRBJ2-2	TGTGCCAGCAGCTTATATGGCAGGGGCGGCGGGGAGCTGTTTTTT	CASSLYGRGGGELFF
.	.	13	TRBV19	TRBJ1-1	TGTGCCAGCAGCTTGGGGGGGAACACTGAAGCTTTCTTT	CASSLGGNTEAFF
TRBD1	.	14	TRBV2	TRBJ2-3	TGTGCCAGCAGCATCAGGGGGTTCACAGATACGCAGTATTTT	CASSIRGFTDTQYF
.	.	13	TRBV4-3	TRBJ2-1	TGCGCCAGCAGCCAAGATGGTAGAGTCCAGCAGTTCTTC	CASSQDGRVQQFF
.	.	17	TRBV4-2	TRBJ2-4	TGTGCCAGCAGCCAAGAATACAGGGCCCTAGCCAAAAACATTCAGTACTTC	CASSQEYRALAKNIQYF
TRBD1	.	13	TRBV7-3	TRBJ2-2	TGTGCCAGCAGCCAACAGGGGTCCGGGGAGCTGTTTTTT	CASSQQGSGELFF
.	.	15	TRBV5-6	TRBJ2-1	TGTGCCAGCTGGAGGGACGTTATGGGTGGGCATGAGCAGTTCTTC	CASWRDVMGGHEQFF
.	few	15	TRBV19	TRBJ1-5	TGTGCCAGTAGTTCCCAAGTCGGGGTTGATCAGCCCCAGCATTTT	CASSSQVGVDQPQHF
.	.	15	TRBV5-1	TRBJ2-3	TGCGCCAGCAGCTCAAACAGCGGGCTCACAGATACGCAGTATTTT	CASSSNSGLTDTQYF
.	.	12	TRBV7-2	TRBJ1-2	TGTGCCAGCAGCCGGGGGTCCTATGGCTACACCTTC	CASSRGSYGYTF
TRBD2	once	13	TRBV6-4	TRBJ2-1	TGTGCCAGCCGGCGGGGGGGCGGCAATGAGCAGTTCTTC	CASRRGGGNEQFF
TRBD1	.	15	TRBV7-8	TRBJ2-7	TGTGCCAGCAGCTCGACAGGGGGCGCGATTGGCGAGCAGTACTTC	CASSSTGGAIGEQYF
.	many	13	TRBV16	TRBJ2-7	TGTGCCAGCAGCCAATGGGGGCACTACGAGCAGTACTTC	CASSQWGHYEQYF
.	.	12	TRBV28	TRBJ1-5	TGTGCCAGCACCCCACGGGATCAGCCCCAGCATTTT	CASTPRDQPQHF
TRBD2	.	15	TRBV9	TRBJ2-1	TGTGCCAGCAGCGTAGCGGCGGGGGCCTACAATGAGCAGTTCTTC	CASSVAAGAYNEQFF
TRBD1	.	16	TRBV19	TRBJ1-3	TGTGCCAGTTCAGGACAGGGGCTACACTCTGGAAACACCATATATTTT	CASSGQGLHSGNTIYF
.	.	16	TRBV2	TRBJ2-5	TGTGCCAGCAGTGCCGGGACACTAAAAAGGGGAGAGACCCAGTACTTC	CASSAGTLKRGETQYF
TRBD1	.	14	TRBV19	TRBJ1-2	TGTGCCAGTAGTGCGGACAGGGGTAACTATGGCTACACCTTC	CASSADRGNYGYTF
.	few	13	TRBV12-3/TRBV12-4	TRBJ1-5	TGTGCCAGCAGTTTACAGGTTACTCAGCCCCAGCATTTT	CASSLQVTQPQHF